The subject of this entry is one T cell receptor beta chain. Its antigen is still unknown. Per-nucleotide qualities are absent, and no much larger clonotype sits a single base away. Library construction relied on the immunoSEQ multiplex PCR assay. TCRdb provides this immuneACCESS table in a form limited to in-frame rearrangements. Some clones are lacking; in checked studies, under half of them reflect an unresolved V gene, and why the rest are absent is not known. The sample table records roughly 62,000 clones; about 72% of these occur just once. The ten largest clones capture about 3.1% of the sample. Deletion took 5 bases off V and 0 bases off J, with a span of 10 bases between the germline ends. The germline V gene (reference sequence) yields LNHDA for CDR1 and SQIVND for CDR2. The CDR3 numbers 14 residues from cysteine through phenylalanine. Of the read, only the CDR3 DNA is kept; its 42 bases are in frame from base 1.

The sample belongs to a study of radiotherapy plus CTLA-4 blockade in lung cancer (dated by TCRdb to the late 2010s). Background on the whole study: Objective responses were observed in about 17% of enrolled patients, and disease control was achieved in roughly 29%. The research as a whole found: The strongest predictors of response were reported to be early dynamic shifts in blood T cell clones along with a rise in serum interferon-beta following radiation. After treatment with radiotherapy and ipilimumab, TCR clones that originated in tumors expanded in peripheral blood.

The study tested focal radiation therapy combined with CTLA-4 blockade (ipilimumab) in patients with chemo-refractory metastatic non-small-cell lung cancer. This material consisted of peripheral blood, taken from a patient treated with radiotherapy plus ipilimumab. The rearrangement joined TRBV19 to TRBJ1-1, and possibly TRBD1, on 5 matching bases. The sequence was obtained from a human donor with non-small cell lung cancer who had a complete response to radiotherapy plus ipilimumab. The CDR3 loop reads CASSPTTVNTEAFF. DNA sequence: TGTGCCAGTAGTCCGACGACAGTGAACACTGAAGCTTTCTTT.